These T cell receptor beta chains were read from a single sample in a study of blood T cells in healthy people across ages. TCRdb independently ran MiXCR on the 5' RACE reads; one entry per CDR3 protein. The repertoire has 760,000 or so distinct CDR3 sequences, around 25% of them found once; the top ten carry under 9.5%. The same sample was also used in a study of T cells of mothers and their children.

Sequenced material: blood. The receptors originated from a boy aged 5-17 years in good health. The CDR3 runs from the conserved cysteine through the conserved F or W. A D gene is named only where the DNA matches it firmly. Not all rows give a size; the values are once, few, many and, for expanded clones, a class.

V gene	clone size	CDR3 length	D gene	J gene	CDR3 DNA	CDR3 protein
TRBV6-2/TRBV6-3	few	12	.	TRBJ2-1	TGTGCCAGCAGTTCAGGAAGCCATGAGCAGTTCTTC	CASSSGSHEQFF
TRBV12-3/TRBV12-4	.	14	.	TRBJ1-1	TGTGCCAGCAGTTATACAGGGTGGGACACTGAAGCTTTCTTT	CASSYTGWDTEAFF
TRBV2	few	12	.	TRBJ2-7	TGTGCCAGCACAGTGGACGTCTTGGAGCAGTACTTC	CASTVDVLEQYF
TRBV4-1	.	15	.	TRBJ2-2	TGCGCCAGCAGCCGCCGGGACCGGGACACCGGGGAGCTGTTTTTT	CASSRRDRDTGELFF
TRBV5-6	.	15	.	TRBJ1-5	TGTGCCAGCAGCTTGGGACTTAATAGCAATCAGCCCCAGCATTTT	CASSLGLNSNQPQHF
TRBV19	few	13	TRBD2	TRBJ2-5	TGTGCCAGTAGGGGACTAGCCCAAGAGACCCAGTACTTC	CASRGLAQETQYF
TRBV28	few	14	.	TRBJ1-5	TGTGCCAGCAGTTTCGCTCTTAGCAATCAGCCCCAGCATTTT	CASSFALSNQPQHF
TRBV7-2	few	16	.	TRBJ2-3	TGTGCCAGCAGCTTAGCCCGGGACCCCCCCACAGATACGCAGTATTTT	CASSLARDPPTDTQYF
TRBV19	.	14	TRBD2	TRBJ2-1	TGTGCCACATCTAAGGGACTAGCGAACAATGAGCAGTTCTTC	CATSKGLANNEQFF
TRBV2	few	12	.	TRBJ1-2	TGTGCCAGCATGCCACAGGGTAGGGGCTACACCTTC	CASMPQGRGYTF
TRBV29-1	.	14	.	TRBJ2-1	TGCAGCGTTGAAGGTAGGACGGCCTACAATGAGCAGTTCTTC	CSVEGRTAYNEQFF
TRBV7-3	.	15	TRBD2	TRBJ2-1	TGTGCCAGCAGCCCTCGTAGCGGGGGTTACAATGAGCAGTTCTTC	CASSPRSGGYNEQFF
TRBV11-2	.	15	.	TRBJ2-2	TGTGCCAGCAGCTTAGATCGAACCCTTACCGGGGAGCTGTTTTTT	CASSLDRTLTGELFF
TRBV7-2	.	19	.	TRBJ1-1	TGTGCCAGCAGCTATAGGGTTCCTACTGGGGGTACGTACCACACTGAAGCTTTCTTT	CASSYRVPTGGTYHTEAFF
TRBV6-1	few	18	.	TRBJ1-1	TGTGCCAGCAGCCCTCGGGGGGGTCCAAACCTAAGGAACACTGAAGCTTTCTTT	CASSPRGGPNLRNTEAFF
TRBV6-5	few	15	.	TRBJ1-2	TGTGCCAGCAGTTACATAGGGGGACACGATTATGGCTACACCTTC	CASSYIGGHDYGYTF
TRBV2	.	15	TRBD2	TRBJ2-5	TGTGCCAGCAGATTCGAACTAGCGAAGTGGGAGACCCAGTACTTC	CASRFELAKWETQYF
TRBV2	.	13	TRBD1	TRBJ2-3	TGTGCCAGCAGGGACAGGGGTGTGGATACGCAGTATTTT	CASRDRGVDTQYF
TRBV7-2	.	14	TRBD2	TRBJ2-5	TGTGCCAGCAGAAGTAGCGGGAAAGGCAAGACCCAGTACTTC	CASRSSGKGKTQYF
TRBV7-9	.	14	.	TRBJ1-3	TGTGCCAGCAGCTTAGGACAAGGAGGAAACACCATATATTTT	CASSLGQGGNTIYF
TRBV24-1	.	12	.	TRBJ2-2	TGTGCCACGGAACCCAGGGCCGGGGAGCTGTTTTTT	CATEPRAGELFF
TRBV28	.	15	.	TRBJ1-1	TGTGCCAGCAGGGATGTGGGGGGATCGAACACTGAAGCTTTCTTT	CASRDVGGSNTEAFF
TRBV11-1	few	14	.	TRBJ2-7	TGTGCCAGCAGCTTAATCACGAAACCCTACGAGCAGTACTTC	CASSLITKPYEQYF
TRBV7-2	.	13	TRBD1	TRBJ1-1	TGTGCCAGTAAGACAGGGCGGAACACTGAAGCTTTCTTT	CASKTGRNTEAFF
TRBV24-1	.	15	TRBD1	TRBJ2-2	TGTGCCACCAGCCGGGGACAGGGAGGGACCGGGGAGCTGTTTTTT	CATSRGQGGTGELFF
TRBV7-9	.	14	.	TRBJ2-7	TGTGCCAGCAGCTTTTCTCAGGGGAAAAACGAGCAGTACTTC	CASSFSQGKNEQYF
TRBV5-1	.	16	TRBD2	TRBJ2-5	TGCGCCAGCAGCTACAAAGGACTAGCGGGGGGTGAGACCCAGTACTTC	CASSYKGLAGGETQYF
TRBV4-2	.	18	TRBD2	TRBJ2-5	TGTGCCAGCAGCCACGGGACTAGCGGGGGGCCCACACAAGAGACCCAGTACTTC	CASSHGTSGGPTQETQYF
TRBV11-2	few	15	TRBD2	TRBJ2-3	TGTGCCAGCAGCTCCCTTAGCGGGGCGCCAGATACGCAGTATTTT	CASSSLSGAPDTQYF
TRBV7-3	.	17	TRBD2	TRBJ2-5	TGTGCCAGCAGCTTAAACACGGGAGGGCCTCTCAGAGAGACCCAGTACTTC	CASSLNTGGPLRETQYF
TRBV27	few	12	TRBD1	TRBJ2-7	TGTGCCAGCCGTCAGGGGGCCAACGAGCAGTACTTC	CASRQGANEQYF